This TCR beta chain comes out of a study of CD8+ T cells in alopecia areata (dated 2018 in TCRdb). Broadly, across the study: The treated patients, all with moderate-to-severe alopecia areata, were enrolled in an open-label pilot trial of oral tofacitinib given at 5 to 10 mg twice daily. Clonality in the scalp was compared among normal scalp (n=4), patchy alopecia areata scalp (n=8), and alopecia totalis/universalis scalp (n=8). To study T cell clonal expansion in alopecia areata, the researchers applied high-throughput TCRbeta sequencing to both the C3H/HeJ mouse model and human patients. TCRbeta CDR3 regions were amplified by immunoSEQ multiplex PCR with 35 Vbeta forward and 13 Jbeta reverse primers. Scalp tissue and sorted CD4+ and CD8+ peripheral blood T cells from patchy and totalis/universalis alopecia areata patients and from healthy controls were covered by human TCRbeta sequencing. RNA came from the PAXgene miRNA kit for fixed scalp, the miRNeasy kit for PBMCs, and the RNeasy kit for mouse skin. Patients stayed on tofacitinib for 6 to 18 months and then had 6 months of follow-up off drug so that delayed response and recurrence could be assessed. In treated patients, disease severity was measured using the SALT score, which gives the percentage of scalp surface area affected. Tofacitinib-treated patients had biopsies at baseline and at 4 and 24 weeks of treatment, with a later scalp biopsy in several patients.

The meaning of the sample's time point label: around 29 days on oral tofacitinib. The treatment or condition label for this specimen denotes: oral pan-JAK inhibitor, 5-10 mg twice daily. Lesional scalp punch biopsies and peripheral blood were obtained from alopecia areata patients. PBMCs were isolated by density centrifugation and stained for CD3, CD4 and CD8, after which CD4+ and CD8+ T cells were sorted on a FACSAria. The germline V gene (reference sequence) specifies GTSNPN as CDR1 and SVGIG as CDR2. The CDR3 spans 14 residues, from the cysteine through the phenylalanine. Just CDR3 DNA is preserved here, 42 bases in frame from base 1. Regarding this clone: Its cognate antigen has yet to be identified. Base qualities are not at hand, and no much larger clone is one base apart.

Broader findings and caveats from the paper: Many expanded lesional clones persisted in scalp and blood during tofacitinib treatment, which may partly explain relapse after stopping treatment. Shared TCR sequences between patients were less evident than in mice, which may be partly attributable to HLA diversity in the patient population. Because the treated cohort was small and included a single nonresponder, larger studies are needed to assess links between baseline CD8+ expansion and response. Scalp TCR repertoire analysis is complicated because resident alphabeta T cells in normal human skin are also sequenced, whereas mouse skin is dominated by gammadelta T cells. Scalp clonality and the number of expanded CD8+ clones among the top 100 scalp clones were significantly decreased by tofacitinib. Compared with normal scalp, lesional scalp had higher clonality and more expanded CD8+ clones, particularly in alopecia totalis/universalis, a pattern that suggests antigenic drive.

Library preparation was by the immunoSEQ multiplex PCR assay. RNA was extracted from all samples and reverse transcribed into cDNA as template for TCR sequencing. First-strand cDNA was synthesized using SuperScript III with a 2:1 mix of oligo-dT and random hexamers. A synthetic immune receptor repertoire was used to measure amplification bias, and any remaining bias was corrected computationally. In the source study's methods: Raw reads were preprocessed for error removal, and CDR3 was defined according to IMGT conventions as running from the conserved cysteine to phenylalanine. Clonality was computed by normalizing Shannon entropy by log2 of the number of productive unique TCRs and subtracting the result from 1. Whether scalp clones were CD4 or CD8 was inferred by matching scalp TCRbeta sequences against CD4 and CD8 repertoires sorted from blood. TCRdb re-hosts the immuneACCESS table, in-frame sequences only. Its copies lack some clones; in the studies checked, an unresolved V gene accounts for under half of them, and the cause for the rest is not known. Clone size and the V and J calls come from that table; the DNA yielded D and trimming. The sample profile shows about 140,000 clones; about 86% of them were found once. The ten most abundant clones make up less than 15% of the sample.

Specimen: CD8+ T cells sorted from blood, collected at week 4, from a patient treated with tofacitinib. The chain is made from TRBV30 and TRBJ2-1; the D gene lacks a confident call. This TCR was recovered from a human donor with alopecia areata. The CDR3 region reads CGFSGPYSYNEQFF. Read as DNA, the sequence is TGTGGCTTCTCCGGGCCCTACTCCTACAATGAGCAGTTCTTC.